The sample holds one count of the clone carrying this T cell receptor beta chain. The protocol was immunoSEQ multiplex PCR, while the TCRdb copy is restricted to in-frame clones and leaves out a portion. The sample holds about 77,000 clones, approximately 82% seen once. These data are taken from a study of radiation and T cells in renal cell carcinoma. Trimming pared 3 bases from V and 2 bases from J, leaving 11 bases between. Per germline, CDR1 LNHDA and CDR2 SQIVND (reference sequence). There are 16 residues in the CDR3. Time point defined: blood 4 weeks post-SBRT, at nephrectomy. The treatment denotes: 15 Gy SBRT to primary tumor, nephrectomy 4 weeks later. Nephrectomy followed 15 Gy stereotactic body radiation by 4 weeks.

The chain combines TRBV19 with TRBJ2-6; D gene unclear. The receptor was isolated from a woman in her sixties or seventies with renal cell carcinoma. The source was blood, collected from a patient whose treatment included radiotherapy and nephrectomy. The chain's CDR3 is CASSMVAVTGANVLTF. DNA of the CDR3: TGTGCCAGTAGTATGGTAGCAGTAACTGGGGCCAACGTCCTGACTTTC.